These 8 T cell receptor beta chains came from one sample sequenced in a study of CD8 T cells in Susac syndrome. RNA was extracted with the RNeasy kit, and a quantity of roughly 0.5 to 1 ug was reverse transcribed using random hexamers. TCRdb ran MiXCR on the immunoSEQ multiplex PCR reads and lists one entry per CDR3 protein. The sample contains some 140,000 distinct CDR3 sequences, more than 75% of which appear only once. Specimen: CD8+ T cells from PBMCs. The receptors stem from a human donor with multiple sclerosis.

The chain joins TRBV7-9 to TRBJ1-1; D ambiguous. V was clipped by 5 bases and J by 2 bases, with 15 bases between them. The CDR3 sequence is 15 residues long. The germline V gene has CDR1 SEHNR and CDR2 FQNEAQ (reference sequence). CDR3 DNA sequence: TGTGCCAGCAGCCCTCGGCAGGCGGGTAACACTGAAGCTTTCTTT. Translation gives CASSPRQAGNTEAFF.

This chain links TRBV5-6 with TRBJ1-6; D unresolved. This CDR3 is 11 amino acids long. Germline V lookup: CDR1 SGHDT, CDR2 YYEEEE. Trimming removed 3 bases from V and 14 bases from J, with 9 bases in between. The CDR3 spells CASSYGEALHF. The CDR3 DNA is TGTGCCAGCAGCTATGGAGAGGCCCTCCACTTT.

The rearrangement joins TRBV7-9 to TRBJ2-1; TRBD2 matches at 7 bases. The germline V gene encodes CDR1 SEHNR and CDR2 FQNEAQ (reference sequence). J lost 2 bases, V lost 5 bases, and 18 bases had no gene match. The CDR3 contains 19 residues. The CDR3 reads CASSAVITGTNPTYNEQFF. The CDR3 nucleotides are TGTGCCAGCAGCGCCGTAATTACCGGGACTAACCCGACCTACAATGAGCAGTTCTTC.

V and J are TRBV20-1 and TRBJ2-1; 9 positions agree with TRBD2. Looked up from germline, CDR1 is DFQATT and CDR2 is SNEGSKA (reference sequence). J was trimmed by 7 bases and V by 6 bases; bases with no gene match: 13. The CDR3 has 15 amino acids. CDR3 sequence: CSAQKGTSNGNEQFF. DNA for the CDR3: TGCAGTGCACAGAAAGGGACTAGCAACGGGAATGAGCAGTTCTTC.

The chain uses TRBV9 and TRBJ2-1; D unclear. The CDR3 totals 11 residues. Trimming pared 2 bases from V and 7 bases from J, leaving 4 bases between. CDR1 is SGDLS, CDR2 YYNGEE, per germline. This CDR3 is CASSVHNEQFF. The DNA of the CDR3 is TGTGCCAGCAGCGTCCATAATGAGCAGTTCTTC.

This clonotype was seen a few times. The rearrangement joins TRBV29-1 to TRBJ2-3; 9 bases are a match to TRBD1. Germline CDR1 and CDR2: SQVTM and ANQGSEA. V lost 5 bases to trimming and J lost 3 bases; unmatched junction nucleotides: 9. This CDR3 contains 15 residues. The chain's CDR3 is CSVFGTGFGTDTQYF. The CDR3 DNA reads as TGCAGCGTTTTTGGGACAGGGTTTGGGACAGATACGCAGTATTTT.

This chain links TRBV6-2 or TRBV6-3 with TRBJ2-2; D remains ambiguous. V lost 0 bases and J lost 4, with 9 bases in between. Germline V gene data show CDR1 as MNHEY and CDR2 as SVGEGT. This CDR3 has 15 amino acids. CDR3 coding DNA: TGTGCCAGCAGTTACTCGAGTGGGGTCACCGGGGAGCTGTTTTTT. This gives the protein CASSYSSGVTGELFF.

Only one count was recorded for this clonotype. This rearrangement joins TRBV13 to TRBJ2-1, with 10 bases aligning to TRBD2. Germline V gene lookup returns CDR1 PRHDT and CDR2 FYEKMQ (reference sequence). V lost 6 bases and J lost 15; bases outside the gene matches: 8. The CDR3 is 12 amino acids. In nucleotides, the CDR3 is TGTGCCAGCAGTGGCCTAGCGGGAGTTGTGTTCTTC. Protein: CASSGLAGVVFF.